Shown below are 29 T cell receptor beta chains from a single sample sequenced in a study of beta chain features in type 1 diabetes. What was sequenced were expressed TCRB transcripts, since all of the isolated RNA had been reverse transcribed. Data came from immunoSEQ multiplex PCR; TCRdb stores just in-frame clones and leaves some out. Seen here are 400,000 to 450,000 clones, approximately 15% observed once, and the top ten hold about 0.04%. Sequenced material: naive CD4+ T cells from blood. Receptors were obtained from a man aged 25 to 40 in good health.

V usage is TRBV4-3 and J usage is TRBJ2-5; D unresolved. The germline V and J ends were trimmed by 4 bases and 1 base, with 16 bases remaining between them. Germline CDR1 and CDR2: LGHNA and YSLEER. CDR3 length equals 16 residues. The CDR3 region has the DNA TGCGCCAGCAGCCTCGGCCCCGTAGTTGGCCAAGAGACCCAGTACTTC. Its protein product is CASSLGPVVGQETQYF.

This clone was seen a few times. The chain has TRBV18 and TRBJ2-1; 8 bases agree with TRBD1. CDR3 length equals 15 residues. Germline CDR1 reads KGHSH; CDR2 reads LQKENI. V dropped 3 bases and J dropped 6; count of bases not matched to a gene: 7. Here the CDR3 reads CASSPDRVRSNEQFF. The CDR3 DNA is TGTGCCAGCTCACCGGACAGGGTACGGAGCAATGAGCAGTTCTTC.

The chain recombines TRBV7-2 with TRBJ2-3; D gene uncertain. Germline values: CDR1 SGHTA, CDR2 FQGNSA. V lost 3 bases to trimming and J lost 4 bases, with 11 bases between them. The CDR3 length is 14 residues. The CDR3 reads CASSLASRADTQYF. DNA of the CDR3: TGTGCCAGCAGCTTGGCGAGCCGCGCAGATACGCAGTATTTT.

The chain employs TRBV6-6 and TRBJ1-1; tentative D call: TRBD1 (5 bases). Trimming cost V 5 bases and J 5 bases, with 18 bases left between them. The CDR3 contains 15 residues. Germline V gene lookup returns CDR1 MNHNY and CDR2 SVGAGI (reference sequence). The CDR3 coding sequence is TGTGCCAGCAGTGCGTCGGGACTCTCGAGGACTGAAGCTTTCTTT. Translating gives CASSASGLSRTEAFF.

This clone appeared once. V usage is TRBV4-1 and J usage is TRBJ2-7; tentatively, D is TRBD1 (6 bases). Per the germline V gene, CDR1 is MGHRA and CDR2 is YSYEKL. This CDR3 has 16 residues. V lost 4 bases and J 7 bases, leaving 23 bases between the germline ends. CDR3 DNA sequence: TGCGCCAGCAGCCCACCTCGGTCACAGGGCTTGGGAGAGCAGTACTTC. As protein: CASSPPRSQGLGEQYF.

This clone was detected a few times. Within the sample, other DNA sequences also encode this same CDR3. The rearrangement uses TRBV29-1 and TRBJ1-1, with a tentative D call TRBD1 (6 bases). The CDR3 totals 13 residues. Trimming removed 6 bases at V and 2 bases at J, with 13 bases between. The V gene's germline CDR1 is SQVTM and CDR2 ANQGSEA. The CDR3 bases are TGCAGCGTAGCAGGGGTCCTAAACACTGAAGCTTTCTTT. It encodes CSVAGVLNTEAFF.

This chain connects TRBV15 to TRBJ1-2; possibly TRBD1 for D (6 bases). The V end lost 4 bases, the J end lost 8 bases, and 11 bases lay between the germline ends. CDR3 length: 12 residues. Per the germline V gene, CDR1 is LNHNV and CDR2 is YYDKDF (reference sequence). This CDR3 reads CATSTQGYGYTF. The CDR3 DNA follows: TGTGCCACCAGCACCCAGGGGTACGGCTACACCTTC.

The chain is built from TRBV7-9 and TRBJ2-1, with TRBD1 matching over 9 bases. The CDR3 is 17 amino acids. V lost 3 bases to trimming and J lost 6 bases; unmatched junction nucleotides: 12. The germline V gene encodes CDR1 SEHNR and CDR2 FQNEAQ (reference sequence). The CDR3: CASSLSDRDRVFNEQFF. The CDR3 region has the DNA TGTGCCAGCAGCTTGAGTGACCGGGACAGGGTGTTCAATGAGCAGTTCTTC.

This chain joins TRBV5-1 and TRBJ1-1; D is perhaps TRBD1 (5 bases). The CDR3 contains 17 residues. CDR1 and CDR2 from the germline V gene are SGHRS and YFSETQ. V was pared by 3 bases and J by 1 base, with 19 bases between. Here the CDR3 DNA reads TGCGCCAGCAGCTGGGCCCCTTCGGGACGGGGGAACACTGAAGCTTTCTTT. Translation: CASSWAPSGRGNTEAFF.

This clone was seen ten or more times. The chain couples TRBV2 to TRBJ2-1; 12 positions agree with TRBD2. The J segment lost 4 bases and the V segment lost 5 bases, leaving 3 bases of the junction unmatched. CDR3 length: 15 amino acids. Germline V gene sequence: CDR1 SNHLY, CDR2 FYNNEI. CDR3 amino acids: CASSPGTSGYNEQFF. CDR3 bases: TGTGCCAGCAGTCCCGGGACTAGCGGGTACAATGAGCAGTTCTTC.

In its sample, this clone was seen a few times. V gene TRBV9 combines with J gene TRBJ1-2; D gene uncertain. The CDR3 is 14 residues long. Germline V CDR1 and CDR2: SGDLS, YYNGEE. The V and J ends lost 1 base and 7 bases respectively, with 14 bases between them. The CDR3 loop is CASSVLGLSPGYTF. CDR3 coding DNA: TGTGCCAGCAGCGTACTCGGACTCTCCCCTGGCTACACCTTC.

This clone was detected a few times. The chain links TRBV14 to TRBJ2-3; 8 bases fit TRBD1. CDR1 and CDR2 (germline): SGHDN, FVKESK. Trimming cost V 2 bases and J 1 base; bases outside gene matches: 2. This CDR3 has 15 residues. CDR3 in DNA: TGTGCCAGCAGCCAACAGGGGGCTGGCACAGATACGCAGTATTTT. This encodes CASSQQGAGTDTQYF.

This clone was picked up a small number of times. The rearrangement uses TRBV4-3 and TRBJ1-1; D possibly corresponds to TRBD1 (5 bases). The V end was cut by 6 bases, the J end by 1 base, with 18 bases between. Germline-derived CDR1 and CDR2 are LGHNA and YSLEER. The CDR3 sequence is 16 residues long. This CDR3 reads CASRQSRVEWNTEAFF. The CDR3, as DNA: TGCGCCAGCAGACAAAGCAGGGTAGAGTGGAACACTGAAGCTTTCTTT.

The chain joins TRBV25-1 to TRBJ2-7; no clear D. The CDR3 totals 14 residues. Germline loops: CDR1 MGHDK, CDR2 SYGVNS. Between the trimmed V and J ends, which lost 3 bases and 2 bases, there was a span of 11 bases. For the CDR3, the DNA is TGTGCCAGCAGTGAGACCAATCCCCCCTACGAGCAGTACGTC. Translating it yields CASSETNPPYEQYV.

This clone was picked up a small number of times. The chain combines TRBV29-1 with TRBJ1-5; the D is unclear. V lost 5 bases and J 0 bases, leaving 8 bases between the germline ends. In germline, CDR1 is SQVTM, CDR2 ANQGSEA. This CDR3 is built from 13 residues. The CDR3 DNA follows: TGCAGCGTTCTCCAGAATAGCAATCAGCCCCAGCATTTT. Amino acid sequence: CSVLQNSNQPQHF. Full variable domain (rest looked up from reference TRBV29-1 and TRBJ1-5): SAVISQKPSRDICQRGTSLTIQCQVDSQVTMMFWYRQQPGQSLTLIATANQGSEATYESGFVIDKFPISRPNLTFSTLTVSNMSPEDSSIYLCSVLQNSNQPQHFGDGTRLSIL.

This clone has a handful of counts. The chain employs TRBV30 and TRBJ2-5, with TRBD2 matching 12 bases. The CDR3 consists of 15 residues. Germline lookup yields CDR1 GTSNPN and CDR2 SVGIG (reference sequence). The V gene end was trimmed by 4 bases and the J gene end by 2 bases; junction bases not matched to a gene: 5. The CDR3 loop reads CAWTSGRAAQETQYF. The CDR3 DNA sequence: TGTGCCTGGACTAGCGGGAGGGCGGCGCAAGAGACCCAGTACTTC.

This clone was counted a few times. The chain combines TRBV6-5 with TRBJ1-6; the D gene is possibly TRBD1 (6 bases). Germline assignment: CDR1 MNHEY and CDR2 SVGAGI. Deletions cut 5 bases from V and 10 bases from J, with 18 bases between. This CDR3 comprises 15 residues. CDR3 coding DNA: TGTGCCAGCAGTCGCTCCGGGACAATCTCCTCACCCCTCCACTTT. This sequence encodes CASSRSGTISSPLHF.

This clone has more than one count but fewer than ten. The chain recombines TRBV23-1 with TRBJ2-7; the D gene is possibly TRBD1 (6 bases). TRBV23-1 is sorted into the ORF group, with uncertain function. The CDR3 extends over 14 amino acids. V was pared by 6 bases and J by 0 bases, with 12 bases between. In DNA form, the CDR3 reads TGCGCCAGCAGCCGGGACACGAGCTCCTACGAGCAGTACGTC. Its translation: CASSRDTSSYEQYV.

This sequence joins TRBV5-1 and TRBJ2-3; D is possibly TRBD1 or TRBD2 (5 bases each). CDR1 is SGHRS and CDR2 is YFSETQ in the germline V gene. The CDR3 extends over 13 amino acids. Trimming took off 4 bases at V and 4 bases at J, with 10 bases between the two ends. CDR3 bases: TGCGCCAGCAGCACTAGGACATCAGATACGCAGTATTTT. Protein: CASSTRTSDTQYF.

The chain uses TRBV5-6 and TRBJ1-2, with D possibly being TRBD1 (5 bases). V was trimmed by 1 base and J by 5 bases, leaving 9 bases between them. The germline V gene encodes CDR1 SGHDT and CDR2 YYEEEE. The CDR3 spans 13 residues. The CDR3 sequence: CASSLTGQYGYTF. CDR3 nucleotide sequence: TGTGCCAGCAGCTTGACGGGGCAATATGGCTACACCTTC. The complete variable domain, with remaining parts taken from reference TRBV5-6 and TRBJ1-2, reads DAGVTQSPTHLIKTRGQQVTLRCSPKSGHDTVSWYQQALGQGPQFIFQYYEEEERQRGNFPDRFSGHQFPNYSSELNVNALLLGDSALYLCASSLTGQYGYTFGSGTRLTVV.

The gene calls are TRBV7-2 and TRBJ1-2; D ambiguous. CDR3 length equals 15 residues. Trimming removed 4 bases at V and 6 bases at J, with 18 bases between. Germline V CDR1 and CDR2: SGHTA, FQGNSA. CDR3 amino acids: CASSSRQELANGYTF. Written as DNA, the CDR3 is TGTGCCAGCAGCTCACGGCAGGAACTGGCCAATGGCTACACCTTC.

The J gene is TRBJ1-1, the V gene TRBV5-4; D ambiguous. The germline V gene encodes CDR1 SGHNT and CDR2 YYREEE (reference sequence). The CDR3 consists of 12 residues. V lost 4 bases and J lost 3, with 7 bases in between. CDR3 in amino acids: CASSARDTEAFF. The CDR3 DNA reads as TGTGCCAGCAGCGCAAGGGACACTGAAGCTTTCTTT.

V gene TRBV29-1 combines with J gene TRBJ2-3; 13 bases agree with TRBD2. Germline V CDR1 and CDR2: SQVTM, ANQGSEA. The V segment lost 6 bases and the J segment 2 bases; nucleotides outside the gene matches: 14. This CDR3 comprises 18 residues. The CDR3 loop reads CSVEKGLAGTKYTDTQYF. The CDR3 bases are TGCAGCGTAGAAAAGGGACTAGCGGGGACTAAATACACAGATACGCAGTATTTT.

In its sample, this clone was seen a few times. V and J are TRBV6-5 and TRBJ2-5, with 12 positions matching TRBD2. J gave up 4 bases and V 4 bases, and 7 bases lay outside the gene matches. CDR1 is MNHEY and CDR2 is SVGAGI in the germline V gene. The CDR3 has 16 residues. CDR3 sequence: CASSFSLAGGVETQYF. Here the CDR3 DNA reads TGTGCCAGCAGTTTCTCCCTAGCGGGAGGGGTAGAGACCCAGTACTTC.

V gene TRBV30 combines with J gene TRBJ2-7, with unresolved D. The V and J ends lost 3 bases and 3 bases respectively, with 6 bases between them. The V gene's germline CDR1 is GTSNPN and CDR2 SVGIG (reference sequence). CDR3 length equals 11 residues. CDR3 in amino acids: CAWSLGYEQYV. CDR3 DNA sequence: TGTGCCTGGAGCTTGGGCTACGAGCAGTACGTC.

There are a few counts of this clone. J is TRBJ2-6 and V is TRBV5-1; D is undetermined. CDR3 length: 15 amino acids. Deletions cut 0 bases from V and 0 bases from J, with 4 bases between. Germline V gene sequence: CDR1 SGHRS, CDR2 YFSETQ. DNA for the CDR3: TGCGCCAGCAGCTTGGAAATCTCTGGGGCCAACGTCCTGACTTTC. Protein product: CASSLEISGANVLTF.

This clone was seen a handful of times. This CDR3 reads CASSYDRVRETQYF. The DNA for the CDR3 is TGTGCCAGCAGCTACGACAGGGTCAGGGAGACCCAGTACTTC. The chain has TRBV13 and TRBJ2-5; 7 nucleotides match TRBD1. This CDR3 contains 14 residues. V dropped 4 bases and J dropped 5; count of bases not matched to a gene: 7. The germline gives CDR1 PRHDT, CDR2 FYEKMQ (reference sequence).

This chain links TRBV7-2 with TRBJ2-5; the D is unclear. This CDR3 spans 14 amino acids. Trimming took off 0 bases at V and 5 bases at J, with 10 bases between the two ends. Germline-derived CDR1 and CDR2 are SGHTA and FQGNSA. The CDR3 region is CASSLADMLETQYF. The CDR3 coding sequence is TGTGCCAGCAGCTTAGCGGATATGTTGGAGACCCAGTACTTC.

The chain employs TRBV18 and TRBJ2-3; D is undetermined. Germline CDR1 reads KGHSH; CDR2 reads LQKENI. V was trimmed by 6 bases and J by 1 base, leaving 5 bases between them. The length of the CDR3 is 12 residues. Here the CDR3 DNA reads TGTGCCAGCTCCCGCCGCACAGATACGCAGTATTTT. Translated, it gives CASSRRTDTQYF.